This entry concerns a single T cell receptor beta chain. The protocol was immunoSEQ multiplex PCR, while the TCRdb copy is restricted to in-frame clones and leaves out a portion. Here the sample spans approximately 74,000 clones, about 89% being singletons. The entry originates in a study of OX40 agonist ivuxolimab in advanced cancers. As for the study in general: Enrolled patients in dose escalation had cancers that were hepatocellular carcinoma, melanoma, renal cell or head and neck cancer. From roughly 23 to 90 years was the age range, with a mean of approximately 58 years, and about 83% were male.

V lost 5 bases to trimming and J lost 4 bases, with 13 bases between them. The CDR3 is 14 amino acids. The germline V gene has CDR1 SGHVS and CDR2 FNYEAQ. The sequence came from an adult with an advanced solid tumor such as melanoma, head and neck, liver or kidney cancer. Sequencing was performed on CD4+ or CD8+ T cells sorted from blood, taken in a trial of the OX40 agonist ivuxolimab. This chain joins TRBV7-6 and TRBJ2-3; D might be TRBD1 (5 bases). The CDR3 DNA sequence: TGTGCCAGCAGCCCCGACAGCTTCCCAGATACGCAGTATTTT. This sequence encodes CASSPDSFPDTQYF.